This T cell receptor (beta chain) is from a study of blood T cell repertoires in COVID-19. Study-wide context: T cells, B-cell-depleted T cells, or PBMCs provided the cDNA or gDNA that served as material.

Per the original methods: Counts of nucleated cells, estimated from reference gene primer amplification, were obtained. The protocol was immunoSEQ multiplex PCR, while the TCRdb copy is restricted to in-frame clones and leaves out a portion. That table is the source of V, J and clone size, and D and trimming were worked out from the DNA. The sample lists about 300,000 clones; 75% to 95% were seen once. Recruitment covered about 25 US areas and drew participants whose ages spanned roughly 18 to 100 years. What the recovered Cohort 3 donors had was two negative PCRs, clearance, or symptom resolution. Trimming took off 3 bases at V and 1 base at J, with 14 bases between the two ends. CDR1 and CDR2 (germline): GTSNPN, SVGIG (reference sequence). The CDR3 totals 15 residues.

The TCR was taken from a woman in her twenties or thirties who had recovered from COVID-19. Sequencing input: PBMCs or T cells enriched from blood (not recorded which). V gene TRBV30 combines with J gene TRBJ2-3; D might be TRBD1 (6 bases). The CDR3, as DNA: TGTGCCTGGAGCGGACAGATTTCAGGCACAGATACGCAGTATTTT. Amino acid sequence: CAWSGQISGTDTQYF.